The subject of this entry is one TCR beta chain. The data are from a study of blood T cell repertoires in COVID-19. Germline V gene data show CDR1 as SGHRS and CDR2 as YFSETQ. Trimming removed 3 bases at V and 1 base at J, with 13 bases between. The CDR3 spans 16 residues. In the original processing: For nucleated cells, counts were estimated from reference gene primer amplification. Assay used: immunoSEQ multiplex PCR; TCRdb lists only in-frame clones, some missing. V, J and clone size are taken as reported in that table, and D and trimming were inferred from the DNA itself. The repertoire holds roughly 150,000 clones, with roughly four fifths as singletons.

The clonotype was recovered from a woman of 80 years or more with acute or convalescent COVID-19. The sample taken for sequencing was peripheral blood. The rearrangement joins TRBV5-1 to TRBJ1-4; D is unclear. The CDR3 sequence: CASSSAAIRTNEKLFF. CDR3 in DNA: TGCGCCAGCAGCTCTGCAGCGATCAGAACTAATGAAAAACTGTTTTTT. Full variable domain (rest looked up from reference TRBV5-1 and TRBJ1-4): KAGVTQTPRYLIKTRGQQVTLSCSPISGHRSVSWYQQTPGQGLQFLFEYFSETQRNKGNFPGRFSGRQFSNSRSEMNVSTLELGDSALYLCASSSAAIRTNEKLFFGSGTQLSVL.